This T cell receptor (beta chain) originates from a study of cytomegalovirus exposure and HLA in healthy donors. The study's findings and limits: Association with HLA alleles at 0.05 false discovery rate was found for roughly 17,000 TCR beta sequences in a later analysis. Presence/absence analyses supposed approximately even sequencing depth among donors. Clonal expansion, a later analysis showed, was greater in HLA-associated TCR beta chains than in equally common others. It was reported that the classifier diagnosed cytomegalovirus status with high specificity and sensitivity in both the original and validation cohorts.

Worth noting for this clone: What it binds is not known.

The PCR ran on 60 Vbeta and 13 Jbeta primers. Assay: immunoSEQ multiplex PCR; the TCRdb copy retains only in-frame clones and omits some. This sample yields approximately 120,000 clones, of which about 79% are seen a single time; around 2.1% belongs to the top ten. Germline V lookup: CDR1 SGHNT, CDR2 YYREEE (reference sequence). Germline trimming cut 4 bases from V and 9 bases from J; bases unmatched to any gene: 18. The CDR3 consists of 16 residues. The sample taken for sequencing was PBMCs. V is TRBV5-4 and J is TRBJ1-2; 7 bases match TRBD1. This TCR was sampled from a man between 50 and 59 years old in good health and CMV-seronegative. The CDR3 coding sequence is TGTGCCAGCAGCCGCCGACAGGGCCTCCCTCTATCGAGCTACACCTTC. Protein product: CASSRRQGLPLSSYTF.